These T cell receptor beta chains were read from a single sample in a study of cytomegalovirus exposure and HLA in healthy donors. The repertoire was sequenced with immunoSEQ multiplex PCR; TCRdb's copy has only in-frame clones and lacks some. This table lists some 150,000 clones. The sequenced sample consisted of PBMCs. Receptors originate from a woman between 18 and 29 years old in good health and CMV-seropositive. CDR3s include the opening cysteine and the closing phenylalanine or tryptophan. The order of the fields is J gene, V gene, D gene, CDR3 DNA, CDR3 protein. D genes are given only for firm matches.

>TRBJ1-2|TRBV9|.
TGTGCCAGCAGTGGGGACGGACAGAAGAACTATGGCTACACCTTC
CASSGDGQKNYGYTF
>TRBJ2-1|TRBV7-3|TRBD2
TGTGCCAGCAGCTTAGCGGGGGATGTTTACAATGAGCAGTTCTTC
CASSLAGDVYNEQFF
>TRBJ2-7|TRBV5-6|.
TGTGCCAGCAGCTTGTTCACCGGCTACGAGCAGTACTTC
CASSLFTGYEQYF
>TRBJ2-7|TRBV30|TRBD1
TGTGCCTGGAGTGTCGACAGGGTAAGGTACGAGCAGTACTTC
CAWSVDRVRYEQYF
>TRBJ1-2|TRBV7-9|.
TGTGCCAGCAGCCCAAATCAGGGTGGCTATGGCTACACCTTC
CASSPNQGGYGYTF
>TRBJ1-1|TRBV30|.
TGTGCCTGGAGTCCGCGGGGGAACACTGAAGCTTTCTTT
CAWSPRGNTEAFF
>TRBJ2-7|TRBV5-1|TRBD1
TGCGCCAGCAGCTATGACGGTAGACAGGGGTGGGGAAGGGAGCAGTACTTC
CASSYDGRQGWGREQYF
>TRBJ1-1|TRBV7-9|TRBD1
TGTGCCAGCAGCTTCGGACAGGGGGCGAGCACTGAAGCTTTCTTT
CASSFGQGASTEAFF
>TRBJ2-3|TRBV4-1|TRBD2
TGCGCCAGCAGCCAAATCGTACCACATCCGGGACTAGCGTTGGCAGATACGCAGTATTTT
CASSQIVPHPGLALADTQYF
>TRBJ2-7|TRBV11-3|TRBD2
TGTGCCAGCAGCTTAGGACTAGCGGGGGGCAAAGAGCAGTACTTC
CASSLGLAGGKEQYF
>TRBJ1-4|TRBV28|TRBD1
TGTGCCAGCAGGCGACAACAGGGGACGGCTAATGAAAAACTGTTTTTT
CASRRQQGTANEKLFF
>TRBJ1-5|TRBV27|TRBD1
TGTGCCAGCAGTACCATTACAGGGGCGGGACAGCCCCAGCATTTT
CASSTITGAGQPQHF
>TRBJ1-2|TRBV18|.
TGTGCCAGCTCACCGGACCGACGGGGGGGGAACACCTTC
CASSPDRRGGNTF
>TRBJ2-7|TRBV7-2|TRBD1
TGTGCCAGCAGCTTAGGGGACAGGCCGTGGTACGAGCAGTACTTC
CASSLGDRPWYEQYF
>TRBJ1-1|TRBV19|.
TGTGCCAGTAGTACCGTCACCGGGGACACTGAAGCTTTCTTT
CASSTVTGDTEAFF
>TRBJ2-3|TRBV5-1|.
TGCGCCAGCAGCTTGTACCAGAGCACAGATACGCAGTATTTT
CASSLYQSTDTQYF
>TRBJ2-3|TRBV13|TRBD1
TGTGCCAGCAGCCCATCCGGGACAGGGGGCACAGATACGCAGTATTTT
CASSPSGTGGTDTQYF
>TRBJ1-2|TRBV30|.
TGTGCCATGGACAGTAATGGCTACACCTTC
CAMDSNGYTF
>TRBJ1-2|TRBV19|TRBD1
TGTGCCAGTAGTTTGGGACAGCTAACTAACTATGGCTACACCTTC
CASSLGQLTNYGYTF
>TRBJ1-1|TRBV7-8|TRBD1
TGTGCCAGCAGCATCGGACAGGGCCGAGAAGCTTTCTTT
CASSIGQGREAFF
>TRBJ2-5|TRBV4-1|.
TGCGCCAGCAGCCAAGACCAGGGAATCCGAGAGACCCAGTACTTC
CASSQDQGIRETQYF
>TRBJ2-1|TRBV5-1|TRBD2
TGCGCCAGCAGCTTGACCGGGACTAGCGAGGATGAGCAGTTCTTC
CASSLTGTSEDEQFF
>TRBJ1-2|TRBV7-2|.
TGTGCCAGCAGCTTAGGTCATAGCTATGGCTACACCTTC
CASSLGHSYGYTF